This T cell receptor beta chain came from a study of cytomegalovirus exposure and HLA in healthy donors. Study-wide points: It was likely that a cluster of highly shared sequence variants was a sequencing artifact.

As to this clone: Its antigen is not identified.

Germline CDR1 reads LNHDA; CDR2 reads SQIVND (reference sequence). The ends were cut back, 3 bases at V and 5 bases at J, with 20 bases in the middle. The CDR3 covers 17 residues. Both 60 Vbeta primers and 13 Jbeta primers went into the PCR. The protocol was immunoSEQ multiplex PCR, while the TCRdb copy is restricted to in-frame clones and leaves out a portion. In the table there are 90,000 to 120,000 clones, around three quarters of which are singletons. This chain connects TRBV19 to TRBJ1-5; D is unclear. This TCR derives from a male donor in good health and CMV-seronegative. The sample comprised PBMCs. This CDR3 is CASSIPQFLMADQPQHF. CDR3 in DNA: TGTGCCAGTAGTATCCCTCAGTTTTTAATGGCCGATCAGCCCCAGCATTTT.